This is a list of T cell receptor beta chains from one sample in a study of PD-L1 blockade in urothelial cancer. Sequencing used immunoSEQ multiplex PCR; TCRdb keeps in-frame clones, though not all of them. The sample lists 15,000 to 20,000 clones; around 87% were seen once. Here the sequenced sample was PBMCs, taken around atezolizumab (anti-PD-L1) treatment. The origin of the receptors is a man aged 50-60 years with urothelial cancer. Both conserved end residues are part of each CDR3. A D gene is named only where the DNA matches it firmly. Rows may omit the clone size; those that give it use once, few, many or a size class.

d_call,j_call,clone_size,v_call,cdr3_aa,cdr3_nt
TRBD1,TRBJ1-1,.,TRBV9,CASSVQGAPRTEAFF,TGTGCCAGCAGCGTGCAGGGGGCCCCAAGGACTGAAGCTTTCTTT
.,TRBJ2-7,.,TRBV7-2,CASSSSRQYEQYF,TGTGCCAGCAGCTCTTCAAGACAGTACGAGCAGTACTTC
TRBD1,TRBJ1-2,.,TRBV5-1,CASSLAGDRMDYGYTF,TGCGCCAGCAGCTTGGCCGGGGACAGGATGGACTATGGCTACACCTTC
.,TRBJ2-7,.,TRBV6-1,CASRTHYEQYF,TGTGCCAGCAGGACTCACTACGAGCAGTACTTC
TRBD1,TRBJ1-1,.,TRBV19,CASSLKTGSGTEAFF,TGTGCCAGTAGCCTAAAGACAGGGTCAGGGACTGAAGCTTTCTTT
.,TRBJ2-7,few,TRBV15,CATSRDHGSYEQYF,TGTGCCACCAGCAGAGATCACGGCTCCTACGAGCAGTACTTC
.,TRBJ1-5,few,TRBV4-2,CASSQGTQGTNQPQHF,TGTGCCAGCAGCCAAGGGACCCAGGGAACTAATCAGCCCCAGCATTTT
.,TRBJ1-1,few,TRBV5-1,CASSFEGLNTEAFF,TGCGCCAGCAGCTTCGAGGGTTTGAACACTGAAGCTTTCTTT
TRBD1,TRBJ1-5,once,TRBV6-1,CASSGSGQGNQPQHF,TGTGCCAGCAGTGGGTCGGGACAGGGGAATCAGCCCCAGCATTTT
.,TRBJ2-7,.,TRBV20-1,CSAGARAEQYF,TGCAGTGCTGGAGCGCGGGCCGAGCAGTACTTC
TRBD1,TRBJ2-3,.,TRBV27,CASSSITPRGLADTQYF,TGTGCCAGCAGTTCGATTACTCCCAGGGGGCTCGCAGATACGCAGTATTTT
.,TRBJ1-2,.,TRBV6-5,CASSYYQAGWGYTF,TGTGCCAGCAGTTACTATCAGGCAGGTTGGGGCTACACCTTC
.,TRBJ2-3,.,TRBV7-6,CASSGLDADTQYF,TGTGCCAGCAGCGGGCTCGACGCGGATACGCAGTATTTT
.,TRBJ2-5,.,TRBV7-9,CASSLVAETQYF,TGTGCCAGCAGCTTAGTAGCAGAGACCCAGTACTTC
TRBD1,TRBJ2-7,.,TRBV5-4,CASSLAGTGVGEYF,TGTGCCAGCAGCTTGGCTGGAACAGGGGTAGGGGAGTACTTC
TRBD1,TRBJ2-5,.,TRBV28,CASSSERTGGPKTQYF,TGTGCCAGCAGTTCCGAACGGACAGGGGGCCCGAAGACCCAGTACTTC
.,TRBJ2-1,.,TRBV6-5,CASSYYPLSYNEQFF,TGTGCCAGCAGTTACTATCCCCTTTCCTACAATGAGCAGTTCTTC
.,TRBJ1-1,.,TRBV6-5,CASNRRGAREAFF,TGTGCCAGCAATCGACGGGGGGCGCGTGAAGCTTTCTTT
TRBD2,TRBJ2-2,.,TRBV13,CASSLALAGGSAGELFF,TGTGCCAGCAGCTTAGCACTAGCGGGGGGATCGGCCGGGGAGCTGTTTTTT
.,TRBJ1-3,few,TRBV5-1,CASEPGGAGGNTIYF,TGCGCCAGCGAACCGGGAGGGGCAGGTGGAAACACCATATATTTT
.,TRBJ2-5,.,TRBV2,CASSTPRETQYF,TGTGCCAGCAGCACCCCTAGGGAGACCCAGTACTTC
TRBD1,TRBJ2-5,.,TRBV7-9,CASSLARTGQQETQYF,TGTGCCAGCAGCTTAGCGAGGACGGGACAGCAAGAGACCCAGTACTTC
TRBD2,TRBJ2-4,.,TRBV28,CASRKGRELNIQYF,TGTGCCAGCAGGAAGGGGCGGGAGTTAAACATTCAGTACTTC
.,TRBJ1-6,.,TRBV30,CAWKRPGGDDSPLHF,TGTGCCTGGAAAAGGCCAGGAGGGGACGATTCACCCCTCCACTTT
.,TRBJ1-2,.,TRBV28,CASSSPDRINYGYTF,TGTGCCAGCAGTTCCCCGGACAGAATTAACTATGGCTACACCTTC
.,TRBJ1-2,.,TRBV9,CASSENRDKGYTF,TGTGCCAGCAGCGAGAACAGGGATAAAGGCTACACCTTC
.,TRBJ1-1,.,TRBV9,CASSVSGARTEAFF,TGTGCCAGCAGCGTATCAGGGGCGCGAACTGAAGCTTTCTTT
TRBD1,TRBJ2-7,.,TRBV7-2,CASSLEDRAAYEQYF,TGTGCCAGCAGCTTAGAGGACAGGGCAGCCTACGAGCAGTACTTC